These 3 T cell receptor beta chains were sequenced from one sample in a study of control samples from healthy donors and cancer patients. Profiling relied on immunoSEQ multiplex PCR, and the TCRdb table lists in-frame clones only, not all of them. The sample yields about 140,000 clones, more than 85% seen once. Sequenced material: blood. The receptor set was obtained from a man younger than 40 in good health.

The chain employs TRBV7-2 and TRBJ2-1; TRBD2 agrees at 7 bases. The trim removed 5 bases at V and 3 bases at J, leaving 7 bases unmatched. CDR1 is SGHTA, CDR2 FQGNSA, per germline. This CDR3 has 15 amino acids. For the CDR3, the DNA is TGTGCCAGCAGCCCGGGGACTACCCTCTACAATGAGCAGTTCTTC. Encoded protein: CASSPGTTLYNEQFF.

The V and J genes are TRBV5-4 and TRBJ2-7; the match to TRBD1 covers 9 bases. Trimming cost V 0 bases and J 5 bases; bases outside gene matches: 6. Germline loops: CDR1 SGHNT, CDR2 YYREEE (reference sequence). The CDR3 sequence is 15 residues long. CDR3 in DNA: TGTGCCAGCAGCTTGGAAGGGACAGGGAAGGACGAGCAGTACTTC. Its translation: CASSLEGTGKDEQYF.

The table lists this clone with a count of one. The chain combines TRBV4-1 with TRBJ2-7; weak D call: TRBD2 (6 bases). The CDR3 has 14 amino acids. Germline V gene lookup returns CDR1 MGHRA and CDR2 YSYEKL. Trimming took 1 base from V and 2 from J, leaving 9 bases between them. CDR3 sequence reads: CASSQVTGAYEQYF. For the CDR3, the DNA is TGCGCCAGCAGCCAAGTGACGGGAGCCTACGAGCAGTACTTC.